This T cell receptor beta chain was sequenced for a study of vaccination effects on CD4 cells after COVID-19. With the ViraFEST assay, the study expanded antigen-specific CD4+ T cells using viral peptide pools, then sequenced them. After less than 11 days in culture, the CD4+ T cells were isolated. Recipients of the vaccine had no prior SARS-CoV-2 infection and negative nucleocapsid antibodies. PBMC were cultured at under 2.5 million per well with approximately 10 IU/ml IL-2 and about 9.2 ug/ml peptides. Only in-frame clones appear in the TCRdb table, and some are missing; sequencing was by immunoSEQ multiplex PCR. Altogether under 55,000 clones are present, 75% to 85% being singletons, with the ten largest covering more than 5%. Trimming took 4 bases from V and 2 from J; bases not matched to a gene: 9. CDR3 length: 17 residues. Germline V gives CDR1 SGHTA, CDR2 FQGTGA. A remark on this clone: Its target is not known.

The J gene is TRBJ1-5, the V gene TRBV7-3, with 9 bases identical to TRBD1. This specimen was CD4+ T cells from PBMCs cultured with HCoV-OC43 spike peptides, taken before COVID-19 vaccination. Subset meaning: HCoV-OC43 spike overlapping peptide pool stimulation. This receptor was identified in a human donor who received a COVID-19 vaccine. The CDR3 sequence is CASSSTRQGVGNQPQHF. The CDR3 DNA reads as TGTGCCAGCAGCTCGACTCGACAGGGGGTGGGCAATCAGCCCCAGCATTTT.